These 20 T cell receptor beta chains came from one sample sequenced in a study of OX40 agonist ivuxolimab in advanced cancers. Produced via immunoSEQ multiplex PCR; TCRdb's table is partial and in-frame only. The data show about 76,000 clones, 85% seen once. This material consisted of CD4+ or CD8+ T cells sorted from blood, taken in a trial of the OX40 agonist ivuxolimab. The receptors shown here come from an adult with an advanced solid tumor such as melanoma, head and neck, liver or kidney cancer.

The genes are TRBV6-6 and TRBJ2-5; D uncertain. Deletions cut 6 bases from V and 4 bases from J, with 3 bases between. There are 10 residues in the CDR3. The germline gives CDR1 MNHNY, CDR2 SVGAGI (reference sequence). The CDR3 sequence is CASRGETQYF. CDR3 sequence (DNA): TGTGCCAGCAGAGGAGAGACCCAGTACTTC.

The sample holds one count of this clone. This rearrangement joins TRBV9 to TRBJ1-2; a possible D gene is TRBD1 (6 bases). With 3 bases removed from V and 1 base from J, the gap between germline ends came to 13 bases. The CDR3 covers 15 residues. Germline CDR1 reads SGDLS; CDR2 reads YYNGEE. CDR3 sequence: CASSANQGNNYGYTF. The CDR3 DNA is TGTGCCAGCAGCGCCAACCAGGGGAATAACTATGGCTACACCTTC.

The chain employs TRBV7-2 and TRBJ2-3; D is perhaps TRBD2 (6 bases). From germline, CDR1 is SGHTA and CDR2 FQGNSA. The CDR3 is 15 residues long. V lost 5 bases and J 0 bases, leaving 12 bases between the germline ends. This chain's CDR3 is CASSPKRASTDTQYF. In nucleotides, the CDR3 is TGTGCCAGCAGCCCCAAGCGGGCCAGCACAGATACGCAGTATTTT.

The J gene is TRBJ2-7, the V gene TRBV27; weak D call: TRBD1 (5 bases). CDR3 length: 15 amino acids. Trimming left V 2 bases short and J 1 base short, with 12 bases between. The germline V gene has CDR1 MNHEY and CDR2 SMNVEV (reference sequence). CDR3 in DNA: TGTGCCAGCAGTTTACGACCACAGGCTTCCTACGAGCAGTACTTC. Protein product: CASSLRPQASYEQYF.

This rearrangement joins TRBV15 to TRBJ2-6, with no clear D. Germline assignment: CDR1 LNHNV and CDR2 YYDKDF (reference sequence). This CDR3 contains 18 residues. Deletions cut 11 bases from V and 0 bases from J, with 23 bases between. The CDR3 loop reads CASPRRLFGASGANVLTF. The CDR3 coding sequence is TGTGCCTCCCCCAGGCGGTTGTTCGGAGCCTCTGGGGCCAACGTCCTGACTTTC.

The chain couples TRBV11-3 to TRBJ1-1, with D tentatively TRBD1 (6 bases). CDR3 length equals 15 residues. Trimming took off 0 bases at V and 3 bases at J, with 11 bases between the two ends. Per the germline V gene, CDR1 is SGHNT and CDR2 is YENEEA. CDR3 DNA sequence: TGTGCCAGCAGCTTAGAGGTAGGGGGGTACACTGAAGCTTTCTTT. Translated: CASSLEVGGYTEAFF. The variable domain in full, with the rest retrieved from reference TRBV11-3 and TRBJ1-1, is EAGVVQSPRYKIIEKKQPVAFWCNPISGHNTLYWYLQNLGQGPELLIRYENEEAVDDSQLPKDRFSAERLKGVDSTLKIQPAELGDSAVYLCASSLEVGGYTEAFFGQGTRLTVV.

Many counts were recorded for this clone. CDR3: CSVADADSGNTIYF. As DNA, the CDR3 is TGCAGCGTTGCAGACGCCGACTCTGGAAACACCATATATTTT. This chain links TRBV29-1 with TRBJ1-3; D remains ambiguous. The ends were cut back, 4 bases at V and 0 bases at J, with 10 bases in the middle. This CDR3 has 14 residues. The germline CDR1 and CDR2 sequences are SQVTM and ANQGSEA.

J is TRBJ2-7 and V is TRBV7-8, with D perhaps TRBD1 (6 bases). CDR1 SGHVS and CDR2 FQNEAQ come from the germline V gene. V gave up 5 bases and J gave up 7 bases, with 24 bases separating them. The CDR3 has 16 amino acids. The CDR3 loop is CASSPRGSGDYEEQYF. Written as DNA, the CDR3 is TGTGCCAGCAGCCCAAGGGGCTCAGGGGATTACGAAGAGCAGTACTTC.

This chain uses TRBV5-5 with TRBJ1-1, with a possible D match to TRBD1 (5 bases). Looked up from germline, CDR1 is SGHKS and CDR2 is YYEKEE (reference sequence). The CDR3 spans 16 residues. Between the trimmed V and J ends, which lost 1 base and 4 bases, there was a span of 17 bases. CDR3 sequence: CASSLSAGTTPTEAFF. CDR3 sequence (DNA): TGTGCCAGCAGCTTGTCGGCAGGGACCACTCCCACTGAAGCTTTCTTT.

V is TRBV11-2 and J is TRBJ2-2; D unresolved. The CDR3 loop spans 16 amino acids. Germline CDR1 and CDR2: SGHAT and FQNNGV. Trimming cost V 1 base and J 4 bases, with 13 bases left between them. Written as DNA, the CDR3 is TGTGCCAGCAGCTTAGTTGGAGTGCTCTCCACCGGGGAGCTGTTTTTT. Its translation: CASSLVGVLSTGELFF.

The CDR3 DNA reads as TGTGCCATCAGTGAGTCGTTCTCCGCGCGGGCCAGCAATCAGCCCCAGCATTTT. Amino acid sequence: CAISESFSARASNQPQHF. The J gene is TRBJ1-5, the V gene TRBV10-3, with D unclear. V lost 0 bases to trimming and J lost 1 base, with 16 bases between them. Germline values: CDR1 ENHRY, CDR2 SYGVKD. The CDR3 contains 18 residues.

In this sample, this clone turned up a few times. The J gene is TRBJ2-1, the V gene TRBV5-1; D is possibly TRBD2 (5 bases). V gave up 0 bases and J gave up 4 bases, with 11 bases separating them. Germline-derived CDR1 and CDR2 are SGHRS and YFSETQ. This CDR3 has 15 residues. The CDR3 sequence is CASSLEGSSYNEQFF. The CDR3 nucleotides are TGCGCCAGCAGCTTGGAAGGGAGTTCTTACAATGAGCAGTTCTTC.

The V and J genes are TRBV9 and TRBJ2-3; no definite D call. CDR3 length: 14 residues. CDR1 and CDR2 from the germline V gene are SGDLS and YYNGEE. V lost 4 bases, J lost 0 bases, and 9 bases lay in between. This CDR3 reads CASSFSTSTDTQYF. The CDR3, as DNA: TGTGCCAGCAGCTTCTCGACTAGCACAGATACGCAGTATTTT.

This rearrangement joins TRBV5-1 to TRBJ2-7, with a tentative D call TRBD1 (5 bases). CDR1 SGHRS and CDR2 YFSETQ come from the germline V gene. V was pared by 2 bases and J by 2 bases, with 11 bases between. The CDR3 totals 14 residues. CDR3 DNA: TGCGCCAGCAGCTTCAGGGAACGTGCCTACGAGCAGTACTTC. Protein: CASSFRERAYEQYF.

This clone occurred a few times. CDR3 protein: CAWSIERVGGSSYNEQFF. CDR3 sequence (DNA): TGTGCCTGGAGTATCGAACGAGTTGGGGGGTCTTCCTACAATGAGCAGTTCTTC. This chain joins TRBV30 and TRBJ2-1, with a possible D match to TRBD2 (6 bases). There are 18 residues in the CDR3. Trimming pared 2 bases from V and 1 base from J, leaving 21 bases between. The germline V gene encodes CDR1 GTSNPN and CDR2 SVGIG (reference sequence).

This chain links TRBV5-1 with TRBJ1-2; TRBD1 agrees at 7 bases. V was clipped by 2 bases and J by 6 bases; unmatched bases: 7. Germline lookup yields CDR1 SGHRS and CDR2 YFSETQ. This CDR3 contains 14 residues. CDR3 protein: CASSFRGGENGYTF. The DNA of the CDR3 is TGCGCCAGCAGCTTCAGAGGGGGCGAAAATGGCTACACCTTC. Supplemented by reference TRBV5-1 and TRBJ1-2, the full variable domain reads KAGVTQTPRYLIKTRGQQVTLSCSPISGHRSVSWYQQTPGQGLQFLFEYFSETQRNKGNFPGRFSGRQFSNSRSEMNVSTLELGDSALYLCASSFRGGENGYTFGSGTRLTVV.

The J gene is TRBJ1-5, the V gene TRBV6-5; TRBD1 agrees at 7 bases. The CDR3 loop spans 14 amino acids. The trim removed 8 bases at V and 4 bases at J, leaving 8 bases unmatched. From germline, CDR1 is MNHEY and CDR2 SVGAGI. The CDR3 loop is CASHRGEKNQPQHF. Written as DNA, the CDR3 is TGTGCCAGCCACAGGGGAGAGAAAAATCAGCCCCAGCATTTT.

This clone was found once. The genes are TRBV5-6 and TRBJ2-3; 9 bases agree with TRBD1. The V and J ends lost 4 bases and 1 base, in that order; junction bases with no gene match: 7. The germline V gene encodes CDR1 SGHDT and CDR2 YYEEEE. The CDR3 contains 16 residues. The CDR3 protein is CASSPDRGGGTDTQYF. In nucleotides, the CDR3 is TGTGCCAGCAGCCCGGACAGGGGTGGGGGCACAGATACGCAGTATTTT.

In nucleotides, the CDR3 is TGTGCCAGCAGTGCGTCCGTAGGGCTTGGGTCACCCCTCCACTTT. This encodes CASSASVGLGSPLHF. J is TRBJ1-6 and V is TRBV25-1; D call uncertain. Germline values: CDR1 MGHDK, CDR2 SYGVNS. The CDR3 extends over 15 amino acids. V was pared by 4 bases and J by 10 bases, with 17 bases between.

The chain combines TRBV7-9 with TRBJ1-1, with TRBD1 as a possible D gene (5 bases). V was clipped by 5 bases and J by 8 bases, with 12 bases between them. Germline CDR1 and CDR2: SEHNR and FQNEAQ (reference sequence). CDR3 size: 12 residues. The CDR3 protein is CASSTQGYEAFF. CDR3 nucleotide sequence: TGTGCCAGCAGCACTCAGGGATACGAAGCTTTCTTT.